These T cell receptor beta chains were read from a single sample in a study of blood T cell repertoires in COVID-19. Sequencing was performed with immunoSEQ multiplex PCR; in TCRdb, only in-frame clones are kept and a portion is missing. The sample carries under 75,000 clones, 73% recorded once. Sequenced material: peripheral blood. These receptors all stem from a man in his 60s with acute or convalescent COVID-19. The CDR3 runs from the conserved cysteine through the conserved F or W. A D gene is named only where the DNA matches it firmly. The listing skips clone size in some rows; elsewhere it reads once, few, many or a size class.

D: TRBD2
J: TRBJ2-3
size: .
V: TRBV28
DNA: TGTGCCAGCAGCAGTCAAGCGGGAGAAGATACGCAGTATTTT
CDR3: CASSSQAGEDTQYF

D: TRBD1
J: TRBJ2-5
size: .
V: TRBV7-3
DNA: TGTGCCAGCAGCCGAGGACAGGGGGAAGAGACCCAGTACTTC
CDR3: CASSRGQGEETQYF

D: TRBD1
J: TRBJ1-3
size: .
V: TRBV19
DNA: TGTGCCAGTAGGGGGACAGGGGTTGACACCATATATTTT
CDR3: CASRGTGVDTIYF

D: .
J: TRBJ2-3
size: .
V: TRBV25-1
DNA: TGTGCCAGCAGTGATCACACAGATACGCAGTATTTT
CDR3: CASSDHTDTQYF

D: .
J: TRBJ2-5
size: .
V: TRBV28
DNA: TGTGCCAGCACCGAAAGGGGGTACGGCGGCGTCGGACAAGAGACCCAGTACTTC
CDR3: CASTERGYGGVGQETQYF

D: .
J: TRBJ2-5
size: few
V: TRBV19
DNA: TGTGCCAGTAGTCGGGGGGCTCAAGAGACCCAGTACTTC
CDR3: CASSRGAQETQYF

D: .
J: TRBJ2-1
size: .
V: TRBV5-4
DNA: TGTGCCAGCAGCATAGACACCAGCTCCTACAATGAGCAGTTCTTC
CDR3: CASSIDTSSYNEQFF

D: .
J: TRBJ2-1
size: .
V: TRBV7-9
DNA: TGTGCCAGCAGCTTAGGGCCCGGGGCCTACAATGAGCAGTTCTTC
CDR3: CASSLGPGAYNEQFF

D: TRBD2
J: TRBJ2-3
size: once
V: TRBV7-2
DNA: TGTGCCAGCAGCCCCTTCGCGGGGGGCACAGATACGCAGTATTTT
CDR3: CASSPFAGGTDTQYF

D: TRBD2
J: TRBJ2-3
size: .
V: TRBV28
DNA: TGTGCCAGCAGACGTACTAGCGGGAGAACAGATACGCAGTATTTT
CDR3: CASRRTSGRTDTQYF

D: .
J: TRBJ2-2
size: once
V: TRBV19
DNA: TGTGCCAGTAGTATAATCGAGACCGGGGAGCTGTTTTTT
CDR3: CASSIIETGELFF

D: .
J: TRBJ2-1
size: .
V: TRBV6-5
DNA: TGTGCCAGCAGACCCGGTACCGCCTCCTACAATGAGCAGTTCTTC
CDR3: CASRPGTASYNEQFF

D: TRBD1
J: TRBJ2-5
size: once
V: TRBV5-4
DNA: TGTGCCAGCAGCTCGGGACAGGGGGTCTGGGAGACCCAGTACTTC
CDR3: CASSSGQGVWETQYF

D: .
J: TRBJ2-2
size: .
V: TRBV18
DNA: TGTGCCAGCTCACTAGACAGGGCGGCGGGACCACCGAACACCGGGGAGCTGTTTTTT
CDR3: CASSLDRAAGPPNTGELFF

D: TRBD1
J: TRBJ1-2
size: .
V: TRBV5-6
DNA: TGTGCCAGCAGCTTTGTCAGGGGGTATGGCTACACCTTC
CDR3: CASSFVRGYGYTF

D: .
J: TRBJ1-1
size: .
V: TRBV7-3
DNA: TGTGCCAGCAGCTTAACAGGGGGCACTGAAGCTTTCTTT
CDR3: CASSLTGGTEAFF

D: .
J: TRBJ2-7
size: once
V: TRBV28
DNA: TGTGCCAGCAGTTCGGGGGGCATCTCCTACGAGCAGTACTTC
CDR3: CASSSGGISYEQYF

D: TRBD2
J: TRBJ2-1
size: .
V: TRBV5-1
DNA: TGCGCCAGCAGCTTAGCGGGGAACTCCTACAATGAGCAGTTCTTC
CDR3: CASSLAGNSYNEQFF

D: TRBD2
J: TRBJ2-1
size: once
V: TRBV19
DNA: TGTGCCAGTAGTTGGCTAGCGGGGGGGCCTTATCATGAGCAGTTCTTC
CDR3: CASSWLAGGPYHEQFF

D: TRBD2
J: TRBJ2-1
size: .
V: TRBV11-3
DNA: TGTGCCAGCAGTAGACTAGCGGGGGACTACAATGAGCAGTTCTTC
CDR3: CASSRLAGDYNEQFF

D: TRBD1
J: TRBJ1-5
size: .
V: TRBV7-3
DNA: TGTGCCAGCAGCGTAACTCAGGGGGCTTTGCATCAGCCCCAGCATTTT
CDR3: CASSVTQGALHQPQHF

D: .
J: TRBJ2-1
size: .
V: TRBV6-5
DNA: TGTGCCAGCAGTTACGGACTCTACAATGAGCAGTTCTTC
CDR3: CASSYGLYNEQFF

D: TRBD2
J: TRBJ2-5
size: .
V: TRBV4-2
DNA: TGTGCCAGCAGCCAAGTGACTAGCGGGGGCGGTGAGACCCAGTACTTC
CDR3: CASSQVTSGGGETQYF

D: TRBD1
J: TRBJ1-1
size: .
V: TRBV6-6
DNA: TGTGCCAGCAGCAGCCCCGACAGGGGCACTGAAGCTTTCTTT
CDR3: CASSSPDRGTEAFF

D: .
J: TRBJ1-6
size: .
V: TRBV9
DNA: TGTGCCAGCAGCGTAGGTCCAGGGGACGATAATTCACCCCTCCACTTT
CDR3: CASSVGPGDDNSPLHF

D: TRBD1
J: TRBJ1-3
size: .
V: TRBV30
DNA: TGTGCCTGGGCGGCCAGGGGGTATGGAAACACCATATATTTT
CDR3: CAWAARGYGNTIYF

D: TRBD1
J: TRBJ2-1
size: few
V: TRBV11-2
DNA: TGTGCCAGCAGCTTACTGACAGGGCCTAATATCAATGAGCAGTTCTTC
CDR3: CASSLLTGPNINEQFF

D: .
J: TRBJ1-2
size: many
V: TRBV24-1
DNA: TGTGCCACCAGTGATTTCTCAGGCGACTATGGCTACACCTTC
CDR3: CATSDFSGDYGYTF

D: .
J: TRBJ1-5
size: .
V: TRBV19
DNA: TGTGCCAGTAGTATTGGCCCCTCGGGGCCCCAGCATTTT
CDR3: CASSIGPSGPQHF

D: TRBD1
J: TRBJ2-5
size: .
V: TRBV27
DNA: TGTGCCAGCAGTAGATCCACAGGGGGCCAAGAGACCCAGTACTTC
CDR3: CASSRSTGGQETQYF

D: TRBD1
J: TRBJ1-1
size: .
V: TRBV7-9
DNA: TGTGCCAGCAGCGCCCGGGACAGCTGGAGCACTGAAGCTTTCTTT
CDR3: CASSARDSWSTEAFF

D: .
J: TRBJ2-2
size: .
V: TRBV24-1
DNA: TGTGCCACCAGTGATTTAAAGGCGGCGAACACCGGGGAGCTGTTTTTT
CDR3: CATSDLKAANTGELFF

D: .
J: TRBJ2-3
size: few
V: TRBV7-9
DNA: TGTGCCAGCAGCTTGGCCGGTGGAGACACAGATACGCAGTATTTT
CDR3: CASSLAGGDTDTQYF

D: TRBD2
J: TRBJ2-1
size: .
V: TRBV5-1
DNA: TGCGCCAGCAGCGTTGGACTAGCGGACAATGAGCAGTTCTTC
CDR3: CASSVGLADNEQFF

D: TRBD1
J: TRBJ1-1
size: .
V: TRBV7-2
DNA: TGTGCCAGCAGCAAGCCAGGGGGCGATGAAGCTTTCTTT
CDR3: CASSKPGGDEAFF

D: .
J: TRBJ1-3
size: few
V: TRBV29-1
DNA: TGCAGCGTGCCGGACAGCTCTGGAAACACCATATATTTT
CDR3: CSVPDSSGNTIYF

D: .
J: TRBJ1-1
size: .
V: TRBV7-3
DNA: TGTGCCAGCAGACAGGGTAGGAACACTGAAGCTTTCTTT
CDR3: CASRQGRNTEAFF

D: .
J: TRBJ2-1
size: few
V: TRBV7-3
DNA: TGTGCCAGCAGCTTCGACCGGGGGGCAGTGAATGAGCAGTTCTTC
CDR3: CASSFDRGAVNEQFF

D: TRBD1
J: TRBJ2-1
size: .
V: TRBV5-1
DNA: TGCGCCAGCAGGGTCGGGACAGGTAGGAACAATGAGCAGTTCTTC
CDR3: CASRVGTGRNNEQFF

D: TRBD2
J: TRBJ2-3
size: .
V: TRBV11-2
DNA: TGTGCCAGCGGATTGACTAGCGGACGCACAGATACGCAGTATTTT
CDR3: CASGLTSGRTDTQYF

D: TRBD1
J: TRBJ2-1
size: .
V: TRBV7-3
DNA: TGTGCCACAGGCCCCGCAGGGGGAGTTTACAATGAGCAGTTCTTC
CDR3: CATGPAGGVYNEQFF

D: TRBD1
J: TRBJ2-2
size: .
V: TRBV6-5
DNA: TGTGCCAGCAGCCCAGGGGGCTTCGGGGAGCTGTTTTTT
CDR3: CASSPGGFGELFF

D: .
J: TRBJ2-1
size: .
V: TRBV24-1
DNA: TGTGCCACCAGTGATTACAGGAATGAGCAGTTCTTC
CDR3: CATSDYRNEQFF

D: TRBD1
J: TRBJ1-5
size: .
V: TRBV19
DNA: TGTGCCAGTATACGGACAGGGGCCTATAGCAATCAGCCCCAGCATTTT
CDR3: CASIRTGAYSNQPQHF

D: TRBD1
J: TRBJ1-3
size: .
V: TRBV5-1
DNA: TGCGCCAGCAGCTCGGCCGGGACAGGGGGTGGAAACACCATATATTTT
CDR3: CASSSAGTGGGNTIYF